The entry that follows covers one TCR beta chain sequence. V gave up 4 bases and J gave up 5 bases, with 15 bases separating them. The CDR3 is 15 amino acids. Germline-derived CDR1 and CDR2 are SGHRS and YFSETQ. The sample comes from a study of T cell changes during pregnancy in multiple sclerosis. The method was immunoSEQ multiplex PCR; TCRdb's version includes in-frame clones alone and lacks a portion of them. The profile covers about 61,000 clones, with around 90% appearing a single time and roughly 0.9% taken by the ten largest. The clonotype was recovered from a female donor in good health, enrolled as a control in a pregnancy study. V and J are TRBV5-1 and TRBJ1-4, with TRBD1 as a possible D gene (6 bases). The material was peripheral blood, obtained in the first trimester of pregnancy. CDR3 region: CASSQDGTRNEKLFF. DNA for the CDR3: TGCGCCAGCAGCCAGGACGGGACAAGAAATGAAAAACTGTTTTTT.